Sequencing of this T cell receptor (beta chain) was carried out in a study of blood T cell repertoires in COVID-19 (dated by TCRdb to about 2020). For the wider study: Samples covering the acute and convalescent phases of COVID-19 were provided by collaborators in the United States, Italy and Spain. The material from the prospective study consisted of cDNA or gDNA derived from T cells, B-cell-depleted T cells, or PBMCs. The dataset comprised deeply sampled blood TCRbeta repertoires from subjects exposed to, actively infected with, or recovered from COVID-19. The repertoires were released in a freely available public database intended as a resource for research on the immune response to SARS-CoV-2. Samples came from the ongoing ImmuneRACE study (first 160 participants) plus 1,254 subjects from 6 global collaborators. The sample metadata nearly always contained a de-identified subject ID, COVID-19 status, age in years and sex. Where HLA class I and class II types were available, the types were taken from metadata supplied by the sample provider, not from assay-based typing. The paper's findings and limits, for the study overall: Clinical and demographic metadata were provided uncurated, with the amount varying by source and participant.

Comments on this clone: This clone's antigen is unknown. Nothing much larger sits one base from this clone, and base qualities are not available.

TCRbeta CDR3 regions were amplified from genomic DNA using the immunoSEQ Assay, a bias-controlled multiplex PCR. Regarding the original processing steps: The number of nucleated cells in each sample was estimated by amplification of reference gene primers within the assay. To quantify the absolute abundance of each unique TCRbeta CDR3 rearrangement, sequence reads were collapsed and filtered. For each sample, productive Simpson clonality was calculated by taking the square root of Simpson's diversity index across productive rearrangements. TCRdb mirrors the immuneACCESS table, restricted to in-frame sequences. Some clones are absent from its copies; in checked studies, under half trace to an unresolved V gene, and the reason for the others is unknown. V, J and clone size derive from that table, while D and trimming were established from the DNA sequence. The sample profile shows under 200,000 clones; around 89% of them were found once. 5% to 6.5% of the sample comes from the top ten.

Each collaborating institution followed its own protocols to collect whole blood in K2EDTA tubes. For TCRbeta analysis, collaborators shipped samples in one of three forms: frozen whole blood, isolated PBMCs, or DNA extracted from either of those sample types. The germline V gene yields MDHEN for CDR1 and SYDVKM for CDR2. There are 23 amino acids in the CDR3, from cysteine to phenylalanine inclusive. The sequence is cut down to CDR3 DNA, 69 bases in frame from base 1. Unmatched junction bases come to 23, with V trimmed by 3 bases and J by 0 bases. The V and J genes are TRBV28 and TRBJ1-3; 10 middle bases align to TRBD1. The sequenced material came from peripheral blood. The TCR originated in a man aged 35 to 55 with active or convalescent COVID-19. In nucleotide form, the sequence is TGTGCCAGCAGTTTGATGAGAGTATTGATCGGGACAGGGGAAAGTAGCTCTGGAAACACCATATATTTT. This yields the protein CASSLMRVLIGTGESSSGNTIYF.